The 30 T cell receptor beta chains reported below all come from one sample, sequenced in a study of blood T cell repertoires in COVID-19. The protocol was immunoSEQ multiplex PCR, while the TCRdb copy is restricted to in-frame clones and leaves out a portion. The repertoire holds 250,000 to 300,000 clones, over 75% seen once, with roughly 10% in the top ten. The sample taken for sequencing was peripheral blood. These receptors were collected from a woman between 65 and 79 years old with COVID-19, enrolled during active disease.

The chain couples TRBV11-1 to TRBJ2-7; 9 nucleotides line up with TRBD1. In germline, CDR1 is SGHAT, CDR2 FQDESV (reference sequence). The CDR3 sequence is 14 residues long. V was pared by 5 bases and J by 2 bases, with 4 bases of the junction left unmatched. CDR3: CASSTTGGTYEQYF. DNA for the CDR3: TGTGCCAGCAGCACGACAGGGGGGACCTACGAGCAGTACTTC.

This CDR3 is CASSSSGLASTDTQYF. The CDR3 DNA reads as TGTGCCAGCAGCTCCTCGGGACTAGCAAGCACAGATACGCAGTATTTT. The chain employs TRBV7-9 and TRBJ2-3; 9 bases agree with TRBD2. The germline V gene has CDR1 SEHNR and CDR2 FQNEAQ (reference sequence). The CDR3 totals 16 residues. Trimming removed 4 bases from V and 0 bases from J; junction bases left unmatched: 5.

The chain employs TRBV19 and TRBJ2-7; 9 bases line up with TRBD1. The CDR3 has 15 residues. Germline assignment: CDR1 LNHDA and CDR2 SQIVND (reference sequence). Unmatched junction bases numbered 8, after V lost 4 bases and J lost 4 bases. CDR3 in amino acids: CASSTGTGFLYEQYF. The DNA for the CDR3 is TGTGCCAGTAGTACCGGGACAGGGTTCTTGTACGAGCAGTACTTC.

This clone was found once. This chain joins TRBV6-5 and TRBJ1-6, with D tentatively TRBD1 (5 bases). The CDR3 spans 16 residues. V lost 2 bases, J lost 5 bases, and 13 bases lay in between. Germline V gene data show CDR1 as MNHEY and CDR2 as SVGAGI. This chain's CDR3 is CASSYLRTLNNSPLHF. Written as DNA, the CDR3 is TGTGCCAGCAGTTACCTCAGGACACTAAATAATTCACCCCTCCACTTT.

Many counts were recorded for this clone. V is TRBV27 and J is TRBJ1-5; D is perhaps TRBD1 (5 bases). Germline assignment: CDR1 MNHEY and CDR2 SMNVEV (reference sequence). The length of the CDR3 is 14 residues. V was shortened by 6 bases and J by 3 bases, with 12 bases between the two germline ends. CDR3 region: CASRRAGLNQPQHF. The CDR3, as DNA: TGTGCCAGCAGGAGAGCAGGGCTCAATCAGCCCCAGCATTTT.

The sample holds many counts of this clone. V gene TRBV7-9 combines with J gene TRBJ1-2; weak D call: TRBD1 (6 bases). The CDR3 contains 15 residues. CDR1 and CDR2 from the germline V gene are SEHNR and FQNEAQ (reference sequence). V was pared by 0 bases and J by 8 bases, with 16 bases between. CDR3 sequence reads: CASSLAGAGDGGYTF. The CDR3, as DNA: TGTGCCAGCAGCTTAGCGGGGGCAGGGGACGGCGGCTACACCTTC.

The CDR3 DNA is TGTGCCAGCAGCGGGACTAGCGGGAACATTCAGTACTTC. Protein sequence: CASSGTSGNIQYF. The J gene is TRBJ2-4, the V gene TRBV6-6; 12 bases line up with TRBD2. CDR1 is MNHNY and CDR2 is SVGAGI in the germline V gene (reference sequence). This CDR3 spans 13 amino acids. The V segment lost 6 bases and the J segment 7 bases; nucleotides outside the gene matches: 1.

This clone appeared a single time. V is TRBV3-1 (or the pseudogene TRBV3-2) and J is TRBJ2-2; D unclear. Deletions cut 1 base from V and 5 bases from J, with 5 bases between. This CDR3 is 13 amino acids long. CDR1 and CDR2 (germline): LGHDT, YNNKEL (reference sequence). This chain's CDR3 is CASSQVGTGELFF. The DNA of the CDR3 is TGTGCCAGCAGCCAAGTCGGGACCGGGGAGCTGTTTTTT.

To note about this clone: The junction shows a germline mismatch at one end, possibly a read error. V is TRBV7-8 and J is TRBJ2-3, with D tentatively TRBD1 (5 bases). In germline, CDR1 is SGHVS, CDR2 FQNEAQ. The CDR3 contains 14 residues. The CDR3 loop reads CASNLGATADTQYF. CDR3 DNA sequence: TGTGCCAGCAACTTAGGCGCGACAGCGGATACGCAGTATTTT.

This clone was counted once. The chain uses TRBV15 and TRBJ1-2; D is undetermined. This CDR3 is 15 amino acids long. The V end was cut by 0 bases, the J end by 3 bases, with 11 bases between. CDR1 and CDR2 from the germline V gene are LNHNV and YYDKDF (reference sequence). The CDR3 region is CATSRDPGTYYGYTF. The CDR3 DNA reads TGTGCCACCAGCAGAGACCCGGGAACGTACTATGGCTACACCTTC. Full variable domain (missing parts from reference TRBV15 and TRBJ1-2): DAMVIQNPRYQVTQFGKPVTLSCSQTLNHNVMYWYQQKSSQAPKLLFHYYDKDFNNEADTPDNFQSRRPNTSFCFLDIRSPGLGDTAMYLCATSRDPGTYYGYTFGSGTRLTVV.

The chain carries TRBV4-2 and TRBJ1-6, with D possibly being TRBD1 (6 bases). Germline CDR1 is LGHNA and CDR2 is YNFKEQ. The germline V and J ends were trimmed by 3 bases and 13 bases, with 16 bases remaining between them. This CDR3 is 14 amino acids long. The CDR3 DNA reads as TGTGCCAGCAGCCAGGAAGGACAGTCCGAGCCCCTCCACTTT. Its translation: CASSQEGQSEPLHF.

This clone was detected once. The chain has TRBV29-1 and TRBJ2-7; 7 nucleotides match TRBD1. CDR3 length: 16 amino acids. Germline values: CDR1 SQVTM, CDR2 ANQGSEA. Trimming at V came to 1 base and at J to 2 bases, leaving 11 bases not matched to a gene. CDR3: CSVEAGIGQGAYEQYF. DNA for the CDR3: TGCAGCGTTGAAGCGGGGATCGGGCAGGGGGCCTACGAGCAGTACTTC.

This sequence joins TRBV30 and TRBJ2-7, with 7 bases identical to TRBD2. Germline V gives CDR1 GTSNPN, CDR2 SVGIG (reference sequence). V shed 5 bases and J 0 bases; nucleotides not matched to a gene: 7. CDR3 length equals 14 residues. CDR3 amino acids: CAWSFGGSSYEQYF. In DNA, the CDR3 is TGTGCCTGGTCGTTCGGGGGGAGCTCCTACGAGCAGTACTTC.

The J gene is TRBJ1-1, the V gene TRBV7-9; 10 bases line up with TRBD1. With V trimmed by 5 bases and J by 5 bases, 5 bases remained unmatched. Germline CDR1 is SEHNR and CDR2 is FQNEAQ (reference sequence). This CDR3 comprises 14 residues. Written as DNA, the CDR3 is TGTGCCAGCAGCCCTCGACAGGGGGCGACTGAAGCTTTCTTT. Protein: CASSPRQGATEAFF.

The CDR3 protein is CASSYSEGRVVSKNIQYF. The DNA of the CDR3 is TGTGCCAGCAGTTACTCGGAGGGCCGAGTGGTCTCGAAAAACATTCAGTACTTC. The chain links TRBV6-2 or TRBV6-3 to TRBJ2-4, with D perhaps matching TRBD2 (6 bases). V lost 0 bases and J 4 bases, leaving 19 bases between the germline ends. The CDR3 is made up of 18 amino acids. CDR1 MNHEY and CDR2 SVGEGT come from the germline V gene.

The gene calls are TRBV20-1 and TRBJ1-5; tentatively, D is TRBD1 (6 bases). CDR3 length: 15 residues. V lost 3 bases and J 4 bases, leaving 16 bases between the germline ends. The germline CDR1 and CDR2 sequences are DFQATT and SNEGSKA (reference sequence). The CDR3 bases are TGCAGTGCTAGTTCAGGGGATCTTATGAATCAGCCCCAGCATTTT. Protein sequence: CSASSGDLMNQPQHF.

This clone was observed once. V usage is TRBV6-5 and J usage is TRBJ2-7; 9 bases line up with TRBD1. The length of the CDR3 is 15 residues. Germline V lookup: CDR1 MNHEY, CDR2 SVGAGI. V lost 2 bases to trimming and J lost 2 bases; unmatched junction nucleotides: 4. The CDR3 DNA reads TGTGCCAGCAGTTACGGCCGGGACAGGGCCTACGAGCAGTACTTC. It is translated as CASSYGRDRAYEQYF.

Remarks on this clone: This same CDR3 is encoded by further DNA sequences in the sample. The chain's CDR3 is CASSLLQGNYGYTF. CDR3 nucleotide sequence: TGTGCCAGCAGCCTCCTACAGGGGAACTATGGCTACACCTTC. This sequence joins TRBV13 and TRBJ1-2; 7 bases are shared with TRBD1. This CDR3 contains 14 residues. CDR1 is PRHDT and CDR2 is FYEKMQ in the germline V gene (reference sequence). Trimming removed 5 bases from V and 2 bases from J; junction bases left unmatched: 5.

The J gene is TRBJ2-5, the V gene TRBV5-1; D perhaps matches TRBD2 (5 bases). V lost 0 bases to trimming and J lost 0 bases, with 9 bases between them. The CDR3 totals 15 residues. CDR1 is SGHRS, CDR2 YFSETQ, per germline. The CDR3 coding sequence is TGCGCCAGCAGCTTGGGACTAACGTACCAAGAGACCCAGTACTTC. It encodes CASSLGLTYQETQYF.

The chain couples TRBV7-2 to TRBJ2-1; D is possibly TRBD1 (6 bases). Trimming took off 5 bases at V and 6 bases at J, with 17 bases between the two ends. Germline assignment: CDR1 SGHTA and CDR2 FQGNSA. CDR3 length equals 15 residues. CDR3 in DNA: TGTGCCAGCAGCCCGAGGGCTTCGACAGGCAATGAGCAGTTCTTC. Amino acid sequence: CASSPRASTGNEQFF.

This chain links TRBV7-5 with TRBJ2-7; the D call in the table, TRBD2, was not verified against the DNA. TRBV7-5 corresponds to a pseudogene. The CDR3 length is 17 residues. Here the CDR3 DNA reads TGTGCCAGAAGCTTAGGTGGGGCGCGCGGGAGTTGTTACGAGCAGTACTTC. It specifies CARSLGGARGSCYEQYF.

In this sample, this clone turned up a few times. This chain joins TRBV7-9 and TRBJ1-5; 7 bases line up with TRBD1. Germline V CDR1 and CDR2: SEHNR, FQNEAQ (reference sequence). With 3 bases clipped from V and 1 base from J, the junction kept 6 bases outside the gene matches. The CDR3 covers 16 residues. The CDR3 DNA follows: TGTGCCAGCAGCTTCTCCGGGACAGTGAGCAATCAGCCCCAGCATTTT. It is translated as CASSFSGTVSNQPQHF.

This clone turned up a few times. The CDR3 DNA reads TGCGCCAGCAGCATAGGACAGAGCTATAATTCACCCCTCCACTTT. This translates into CASSIGQSYNSPLHF. The rearrangement links TRBV5-1 to TRBJ1-6, with TRBD1 as a possible D gene (6 bases). From germline, CDR1 is SGHRS and CDR2 YFSETQ. V gave up 4 bases and J gave up 3 bases, with 11 bases separating them. The CDR3 is 15 amino acids.

The chain is built from TRBV5-4 and TRBJ2-3, with 10 bases fitting TRBD2. The germline V gene has CDR1 SGHNT and CDR2 YYREEE (reference sequence). V lost 4 bases, J lost 3 bases, and 5 bases stayed unmatched. This CDR3 has 15 amino acids. The CDR3 nucleotides are TGTGCCAGCAGCCAAGGGACTAGCGTGACAGATACGCAGTATTTT. Translated, it gives CASSQGTSVTDTQYF.

V and J are TRBV4-1 and TRBJ1-2; weak D call: TRBD1 (6 bases). This CDR3 contains 14 residues. Between the trimmed V and J ends, which lost 0 bases and 4 bases, there was a span of 9 bases. Germline CDR1 is MGHRA and CDR2 is YSYEKL. The CDR3 loop reads CASSQESRGYGYTF. CDR3 sequence (DNA): TGCGCCAGCAGCCAAGAAAGCAGGGGCTATGGCTACACCTTC.

The chain combines TRBV5-1 with TRBJ1-2, with TRBD1 as a possible D gene (5 bases). V was clipped by 4 bases and J by 8 bases, with 21 bases between them. This CDR3 has 15 residues. Per germline, CDR1 SGHRS and CDR2 YFSETQ. CDR3 amino acids: CASSDRTPTSRGYTF. DNA of the CDR3: TGCGCCAGCAGCGACCGGACACCGACATCCAGGGGCTACACCTTC.

The chain joins TRBV9 to TRBJ2-1, with 8 bases that match TRBD2. Germline V gene data show CDR1 as SGDLS and CDR2 as YYNGEE. Trimming at V came to 1 base and at J to 5 bases, leaving 5 bases not matched to a gene. The CDR3 sequence is 15 residues long. The CDR3 sequence: CASSVREREHNEQFF. DNA of the CDR3: TGTGCCAGCAGCGTAAGAGAGCGGGAGCACAATGAGCAGTTCTTC.

The gene calls are TRBV4-1 and TRBJ1-2; D ambiguous. The CDR3 runs to 12 residues. The germline CDR1 and CDR2 sequences are MGHRA and YSYEKL. The V gene lost 2 bases and the J gene lost 5 bases, with 6 bases spanning the gap. CDR3 sequence: CASSQSRYGYTF. CDR3 nucleotide sequence: TGCGCCAGCAGCCAATCGCGATATGGCTACACCTTC.

The chain employs TRBV9 and TRBJ1-4; D might be TRBD1 (6 bases). CDR3 length equals 15 residues. V was cut by 3 bases and J by 3 bases, with 12 bases left in between. Germline V gene lookup returns CDR1 SGDLS and CDR2 YYNGEE. The CDR3: CASSATGIPNEKLFF. CDR3 in DNA: TGTGCCAGCAGCGCTACAGGGATTCCTAATGAAAAACTGTTTTTT.

The chain joins TRBV6-6 to TRBJ1-2, with a weak D call TRBD1 (5 bases). The CDR3 runs to 12 residues. From germline, CDR1 is MNHNY and CDR2 SVGAGI (reference sequence). V lost 2 bases, J lost 7 bases, and 8 bases lay in between. The CDR3 nucleotides read TGTGCCAGCAGTTACCAGGGCGGTGGCTACACCTTC. It is translated as CASSYQGGGYTF.